This T cell receptor beta chain was captured in a study of blood T cell repertoires in COVID-19. Background on the study: Cohort 3 recovery required two negative PCRs, clearance, or symptom resolution.

This clone was observed a single time. In the authors' methods: Counts of nucleated cells, estimated from reference gene primer amplification, were obtained. Sequencing used immunoSEQ multiplex PCR; TCRdb keeps in-frame clones, though not all of them. The V and J calls and clone size are taken from that table; D and trimming were inferred from the DNA. This sample carries a few hundred thousand clones, around 87% of them seen once, and the ten largest clones take around 1.9%. The CDR3 has 16 residues. The J segment lost 1 base and the V segment lost 5 bases, leaving 8 bases of the junction unmatched. Germline V gives CDR1 KGHSH, CDR2 LQKENI.

This rearrangement joins TRBV18 to TRBJ2-7; 10 bases are shared with TRBD2. Sequencing input: PBMCs or T cells enriched from blood (not recorded which). The receptor's source is a man aged 40-49 years in a cohort exposed to, infected with or recovered from COVID-19 (not recorded which). Here the CDR3 DNA reads TGTGCCAGCTCAACTACTAGCGGGAAGGGGTCCTACGAGCAGTACTTC. Translated, it gives CASSTTSGKGSYEQYF.